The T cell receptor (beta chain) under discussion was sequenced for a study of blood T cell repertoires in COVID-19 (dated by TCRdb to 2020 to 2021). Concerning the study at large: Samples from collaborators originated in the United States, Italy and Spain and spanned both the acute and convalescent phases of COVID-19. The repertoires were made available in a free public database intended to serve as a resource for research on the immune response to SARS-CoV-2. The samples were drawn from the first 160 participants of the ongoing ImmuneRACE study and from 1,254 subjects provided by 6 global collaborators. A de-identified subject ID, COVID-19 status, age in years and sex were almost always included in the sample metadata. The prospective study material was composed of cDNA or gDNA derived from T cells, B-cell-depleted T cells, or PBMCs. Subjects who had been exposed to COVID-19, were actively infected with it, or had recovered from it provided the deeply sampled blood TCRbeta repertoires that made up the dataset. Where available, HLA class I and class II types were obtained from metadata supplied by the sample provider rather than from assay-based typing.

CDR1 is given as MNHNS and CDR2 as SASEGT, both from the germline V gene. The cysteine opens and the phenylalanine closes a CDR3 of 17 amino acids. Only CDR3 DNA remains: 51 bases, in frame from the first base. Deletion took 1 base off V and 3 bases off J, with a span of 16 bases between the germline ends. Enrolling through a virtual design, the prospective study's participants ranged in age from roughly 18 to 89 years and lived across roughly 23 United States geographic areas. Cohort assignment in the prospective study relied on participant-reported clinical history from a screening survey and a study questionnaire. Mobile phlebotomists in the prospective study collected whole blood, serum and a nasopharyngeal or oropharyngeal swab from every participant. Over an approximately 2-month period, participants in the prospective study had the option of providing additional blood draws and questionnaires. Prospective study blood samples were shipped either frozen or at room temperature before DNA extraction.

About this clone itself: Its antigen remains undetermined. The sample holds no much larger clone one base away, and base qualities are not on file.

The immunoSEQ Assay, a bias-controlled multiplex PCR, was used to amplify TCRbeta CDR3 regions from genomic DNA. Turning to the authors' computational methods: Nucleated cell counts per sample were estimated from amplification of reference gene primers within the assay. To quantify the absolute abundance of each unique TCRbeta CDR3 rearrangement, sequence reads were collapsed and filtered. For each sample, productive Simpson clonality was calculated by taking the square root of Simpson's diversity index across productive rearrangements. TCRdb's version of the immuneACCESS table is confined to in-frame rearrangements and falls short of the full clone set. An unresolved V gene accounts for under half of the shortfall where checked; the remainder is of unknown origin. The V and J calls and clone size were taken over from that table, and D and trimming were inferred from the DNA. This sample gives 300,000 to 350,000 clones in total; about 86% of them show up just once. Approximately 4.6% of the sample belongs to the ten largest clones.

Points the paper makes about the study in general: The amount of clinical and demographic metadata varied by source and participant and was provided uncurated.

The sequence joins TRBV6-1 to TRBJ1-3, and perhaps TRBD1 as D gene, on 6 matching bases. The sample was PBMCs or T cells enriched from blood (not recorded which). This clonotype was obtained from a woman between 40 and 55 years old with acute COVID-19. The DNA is TGTGCCAGCAGTGAAGGATTCGGGGGGCAGTATGGAAACACCATATATTTT. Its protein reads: CASSEGFGGQYGNTIYF.